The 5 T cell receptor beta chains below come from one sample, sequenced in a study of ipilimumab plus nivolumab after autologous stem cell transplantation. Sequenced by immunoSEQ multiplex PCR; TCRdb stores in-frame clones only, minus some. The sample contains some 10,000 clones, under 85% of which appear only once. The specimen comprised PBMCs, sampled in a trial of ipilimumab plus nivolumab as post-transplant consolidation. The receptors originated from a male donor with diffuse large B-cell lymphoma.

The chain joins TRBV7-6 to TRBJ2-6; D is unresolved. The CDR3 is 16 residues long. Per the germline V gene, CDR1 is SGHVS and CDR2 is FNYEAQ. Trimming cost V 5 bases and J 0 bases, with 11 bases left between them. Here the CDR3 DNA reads TGTGCCAGCAGCCCCAACCTCGCCTCTGGGGCCAACGTCCTGACTTTC. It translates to CASSPNLASGANVLTF.

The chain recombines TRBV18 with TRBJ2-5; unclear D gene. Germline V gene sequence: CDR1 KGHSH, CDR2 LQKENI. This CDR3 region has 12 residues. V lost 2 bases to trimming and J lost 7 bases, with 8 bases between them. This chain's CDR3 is CASSPDYGTQYF. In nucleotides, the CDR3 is TGTGCCAGCTCACCAGATTACGGGACCCAGTACTTC.

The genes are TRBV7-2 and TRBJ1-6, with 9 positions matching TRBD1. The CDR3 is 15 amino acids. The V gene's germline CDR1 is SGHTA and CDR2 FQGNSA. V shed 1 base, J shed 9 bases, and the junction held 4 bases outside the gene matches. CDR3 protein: CASSLEGTGFSPLHF. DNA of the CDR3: TGTGCCAGCAGCTTAGAAGGGACAGGGTTTTCACCCCTCCACTTT. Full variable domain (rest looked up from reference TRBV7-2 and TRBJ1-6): GAGVSQSPSNKVTEKGKDVELRCDPISGHTALYWYRQSLGQGLEFLIYFQGNSAPDKSGLPSDRFSAERTGGSVSTLTIQRTQQEDSAVYLCASSLEGTGFSPLHFGNGTRLTVT.

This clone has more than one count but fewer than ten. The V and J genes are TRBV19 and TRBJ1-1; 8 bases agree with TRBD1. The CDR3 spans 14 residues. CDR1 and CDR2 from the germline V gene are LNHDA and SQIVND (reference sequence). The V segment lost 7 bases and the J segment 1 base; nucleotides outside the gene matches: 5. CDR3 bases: TGTGCCAGTACTCCGGACAGGGAGAACACTGAAGCTTTCTTT. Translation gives CASTPDRENTEAFF.

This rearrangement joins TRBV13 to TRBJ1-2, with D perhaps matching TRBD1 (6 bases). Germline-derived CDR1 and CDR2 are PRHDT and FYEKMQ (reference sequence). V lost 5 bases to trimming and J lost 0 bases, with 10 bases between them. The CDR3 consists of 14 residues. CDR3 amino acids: CASSPGHTNYGYTF. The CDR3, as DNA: TGTGCCAGCAGCCCGGGACACACTAACTATGGCTACACCTTC.